This T cell receptor beta chain stems from a study of blood T cell repertoires in COVID-19. Study overall: COVID-19 samples collected from the United States, Italy and Spain covered acute and convalescent phases.

Clones were sequenced by immunoSEQ multiplex PCR, and TCRdb holds only the in-frame ones, with some missing. The sample records some 66,000 clones, 88% being singletons. CDR3 length equals 16 residues. The germline V and J ends were trimmed by 4 bases and 2 bases, with 18 bases remaining between them. Germline V gives CDR1 SGHRS, CDR2 YFSETQ. Material: peripheral blood. The chain uses TRBV5-1 and TRBJ1-1; D is unresolved. The TCR sequence derives from a woman aged 55 to 70 with acute or convalescent COVID-19. Here the CDR3 reads CASSTSTGLSNTEAFF. The CDR3 DNA is TGCGCCAGCAGCACCTCGACCGGTCTTAGCAACACTGAAGCTTTCTTT.